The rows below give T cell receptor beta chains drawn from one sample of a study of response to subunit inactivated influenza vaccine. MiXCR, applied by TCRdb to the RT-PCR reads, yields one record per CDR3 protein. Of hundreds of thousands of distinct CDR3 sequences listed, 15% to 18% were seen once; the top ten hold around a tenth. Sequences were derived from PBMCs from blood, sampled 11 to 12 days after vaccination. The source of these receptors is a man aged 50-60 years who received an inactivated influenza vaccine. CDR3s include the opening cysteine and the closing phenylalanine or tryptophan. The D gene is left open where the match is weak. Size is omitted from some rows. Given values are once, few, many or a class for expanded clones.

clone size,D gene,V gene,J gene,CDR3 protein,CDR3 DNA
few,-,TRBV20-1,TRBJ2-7,CSAREPGHYEQYF,TGCAGTGCTAGAGAGCCAGGACACTACGAGCAGTACTTC
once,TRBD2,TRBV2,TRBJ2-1,CATQLAVGPYNEQFF,TGTGCCACCCAGCTAGCGGTAGGGCCCTACAATGAGCAGTTCTTC
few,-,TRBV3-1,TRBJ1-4,CASSASGVTTNEKLFF,TGTGCCAGCAGCGCCTCAGGAGTTACAACTAATGAAAAACTGTTTTTT
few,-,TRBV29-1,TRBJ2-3,CSVEGTTDTQYF,TGCAGCGTTGAGGGGACCACAGATACGCAGTATTTT
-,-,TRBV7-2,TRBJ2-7,CASSLDAEQYF,TGTGCCAGCAGCCTCGACGCTGAGCAGTACTTC
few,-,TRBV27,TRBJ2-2,CASSFWPGTGELFF,TGTGCCAGCAGTTTTTGGCCGGGCACCGGGGAGCTGTTTTTT
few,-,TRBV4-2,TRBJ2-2,CASSQVGLTNTGELFF,TGTGCCAGCAGCCAAGTAGGACTAACGAACACCGGGGAGCTGTTTTTT
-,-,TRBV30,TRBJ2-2,CAWSVEVRTGELFF,TGTGCCTGGAGTGTAGAGGTCCGCACCGGGGAGCTGTTTTTT
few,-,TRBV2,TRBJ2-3,CASRPGKSLRTDTQYF,TGTGCCAGCCGGCCCGGGAAGAGTTTACGCACAGATACGCAGTATTTT
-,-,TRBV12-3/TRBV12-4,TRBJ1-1,CASTPIGETEAFF,TGTGCCAGCACCCCAATCGGGGAAACTGAAGCTTTCTTT
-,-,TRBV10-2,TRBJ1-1,CASSEEGNEAFF,TGCGCCAGCAGTGAAGAGGGGAATGAAGCTTTCTTT
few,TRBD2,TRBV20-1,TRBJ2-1,CSARDGSGSSYNEQFF,TGCAGTGCGAGAGATGGTAGCGGGAGCTCCTACAATGAGCAGTTCTTC
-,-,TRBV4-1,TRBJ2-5,CASSQEAGQERTQYF,TGCGCCAGCAGCCAAGAAGCGGGACAGGAACGGACCCAGTACTTC
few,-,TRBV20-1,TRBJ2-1,CSAIIGYGYNEQFF,TGCAGTGCTATAATCGGGTACGGTTACAATGAGCAGTTCTTC
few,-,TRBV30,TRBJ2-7,CAWSGARTFSSYEQYF,TGTGCCTGGAGCGGCGCTAGGACTTTTAGCTCCTACGAGCAGTACTTC
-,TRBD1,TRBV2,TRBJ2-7,CASGAIPGQGASYEQYF,TGTGCCAGCGGGGCGATTCCGGGACAGGGGGCCTCCTACGAGCAGTACTTC
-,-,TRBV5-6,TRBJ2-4,CASSLGVIQYF,TGTGCCAGCAGCTTAGGAGTCATTCAGTACTTC
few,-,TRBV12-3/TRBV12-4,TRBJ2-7,CASTPEGVIPYEQYF,TGTGCCAGCACCCCGGAGGGGGTAATCCCCTACGAGCAGTACTTC
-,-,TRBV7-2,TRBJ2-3,CASSRPFSADTQYF,TGTGCCAGCAGCCGACCTTTTTCGGCAGATACGCAGTATTTT
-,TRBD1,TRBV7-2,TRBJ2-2,CASSLATGDYTGELFF,TGTGCCAGCAGCTTAGCGACAGGGGACTACACCGGGGAGCTGTTTTTT
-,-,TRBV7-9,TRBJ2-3,CASSSYVGSDTQYF,TGTGCCAGCAGCTCTTACGTGGGGTCAGATACGCAGTATTTT
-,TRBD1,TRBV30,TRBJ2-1,CACARDRDMVEQFF,TGTGCCTGCGCCAGGGACAGGGATATGGTTGAGCAGTTCTTC
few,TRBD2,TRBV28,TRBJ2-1,CASRSQGTSYMDEQFF,TGTGCCAGCAGGTCTCAAGGGACTAGCTATATGGATGAGCAGTTCTTC
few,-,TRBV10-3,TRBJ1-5,CAISEGGLHQPQHF,TGTGCCATCAGTGAGGGGGGTTTGCATCAGCCCCAGCATTTT
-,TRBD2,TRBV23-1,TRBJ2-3,CASSLKMTSGRAEFTTDTQYF,TGCGCCAGCAGTTTGAAGATGACTAGCGGGAGGGCCGAATTCACCACAGATACGCAGTATTTT
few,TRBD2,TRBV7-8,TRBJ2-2,CASSTGTSGGGELFF,TGTGCCAGCAGCACTGGGACTAGCGGGGGCGGGGAGCTGTTTTTT
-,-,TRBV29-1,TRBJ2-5,CSVVRGSSQETQYF,TGCAGCGTTGTAAGGGGGAGTTCCCAAGAGACCCAGTACTTC
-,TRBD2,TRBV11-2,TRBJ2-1,CASSPGTSGIGFF,TGTGCCAGCAGCCCCGGGACTAGCGGTATAGGGTTCTTC
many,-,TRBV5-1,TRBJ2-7,CASSLEAPGTPGEQYF,TGCGCCAGCAGCTTGGAAGCCCCCGGGACACCTGGCGAGCAGTACTTC
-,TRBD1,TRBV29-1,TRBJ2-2,CSVGTGANTGELFF,TGCAGCGTTGGGACAGGGGCTAACACCGGGGAGCTGTTTTTT
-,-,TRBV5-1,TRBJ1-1,CASSPFGRMNTEAFF,TGCGCCAGCAGCCCATTCGGACGAATGAACACTGAAGCTTTCTTT
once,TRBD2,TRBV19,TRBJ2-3,CASSILLAGGDTDTQYF,TGTGCCAGTAGTATACTCCTGGCGGGAGGAGACACAGATACGCAGTATTTT
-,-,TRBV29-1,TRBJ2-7,CSVEGDSSGLHPYEQYF,TGCAGCGTTGAAGGCGACTCATCGGGACTCCATCCCTACGAGCAGTACTTC
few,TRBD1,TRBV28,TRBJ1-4,CASSGDSEKLFF,TGTGCCAGCAGTGGGGACAGTGAAAAACTGTTTTTT
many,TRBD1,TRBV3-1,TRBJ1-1,CASSPTPGAGGATSAEAFF,TGTGCCAGCAGCCCAACCCCAGGGGCAGGGGGCGCGACAAGCGCTGAAGCTTTCTTT
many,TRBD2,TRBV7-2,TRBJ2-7,CASSPTSGRYEQYF,TGTGCCAGCAGCCCGACTAGCGGGAGATACGAGCAGTACTTC
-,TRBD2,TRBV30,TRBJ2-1,CAWRFLAGLGYNEQFF,TGTGCCTGGAGGTTCTTAGCGGGACTAGGGTACAATGAGCAGTTCTTC
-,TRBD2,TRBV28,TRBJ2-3,CAISREDTQYF,TGTGCCATCTCGCGGGAGGATACGCAGTATTTT
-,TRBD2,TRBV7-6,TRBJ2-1,CASSPLVSGTYNEQFF,TGTGCCAGCAGCCCCCTGGTTAGCGGGACCTACAATGAGCAGTTCTTC
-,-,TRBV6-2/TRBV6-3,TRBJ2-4,CASSLDQLAKNIQYF,TGTGCCAGCAGTTTGGATCAACTAGCCAAAAACATTCAGTACTTC
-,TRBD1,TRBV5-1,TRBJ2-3,CASSPGTGVDTQYF,TGCGCCAGCAGCCCCGGGACAGGGGTGGATACGCAGTATTTT
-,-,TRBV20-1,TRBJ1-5,CSARPGQGGQPQHF,TGCAGTGCCCGGCCGGGGCAGGGTGGTCAGCCCCAGCATTTT
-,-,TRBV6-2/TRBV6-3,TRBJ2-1,CASSYTGLYNEQFF,TGTGCCAGCAGTTACACAGGCCTCTACAATGAGCAGTTCTTC
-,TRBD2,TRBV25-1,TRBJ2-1,CASSEPLGGQREHSNEQFF,TGTGCCAGCAGTGAACCCCTCGGGGGTCAGCGGGAGCACTCCAATGAGCAGTTCTTC
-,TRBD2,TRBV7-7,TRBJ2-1,CASSPWGAGNEQFF,TGTGCTAGCAGCCCCTGGGGAGCGGGGAATGAGCAGTTCTTC
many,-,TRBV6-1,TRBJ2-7,CASSPDLVSPYEQYF,TGTGCCAGCAGCCCCGATTTGGTCAGTCCCTACGAGCAGTACTTC
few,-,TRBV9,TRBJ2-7,CASSVATSSYEQYF,TGTGCCAGCAGCGTAGCTACCAGCTCCTACGAGCAGTACTTC
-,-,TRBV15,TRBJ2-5,CATSRDPAETQYF,TGTGCCACCAGCAGAGATCCGGCAGAGACCCAGTACTTC
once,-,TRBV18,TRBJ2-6,CASSPPGSLSGANVLTF,TGTGCCAGCTCACCACCGGGCAGTTTGTCTGGGGCCAACGTCCTGACTTTC
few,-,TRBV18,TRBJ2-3,CASSPPGGTRDTQYF,TGTGCCAGCTCACCACCGGGCGGGACGAGGGATACGCAGTATTTT
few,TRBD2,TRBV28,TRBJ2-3,CASSSSGRAGTQYF,TGTGCCAGCAGTTCTAGCGGGAGGGCCGGTACGCAGTATTTT
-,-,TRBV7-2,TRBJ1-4,CASSPRAEKLFF,TGTGCCAGCAGCCCCCGGGCGGAAAAACTGTTTTTT
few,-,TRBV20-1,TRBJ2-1,CSGSVRRANEQFF,TGCAGTGGGTCCGTCAGGAGGGCCAATGAGCAGTTCTTC
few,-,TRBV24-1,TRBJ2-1,CATSDFSRGSSYNEQFF,TGTGCCACCAGTGATTTTTCTCGGGGTAGCTCCTACAATGAGCAGTTCTTC